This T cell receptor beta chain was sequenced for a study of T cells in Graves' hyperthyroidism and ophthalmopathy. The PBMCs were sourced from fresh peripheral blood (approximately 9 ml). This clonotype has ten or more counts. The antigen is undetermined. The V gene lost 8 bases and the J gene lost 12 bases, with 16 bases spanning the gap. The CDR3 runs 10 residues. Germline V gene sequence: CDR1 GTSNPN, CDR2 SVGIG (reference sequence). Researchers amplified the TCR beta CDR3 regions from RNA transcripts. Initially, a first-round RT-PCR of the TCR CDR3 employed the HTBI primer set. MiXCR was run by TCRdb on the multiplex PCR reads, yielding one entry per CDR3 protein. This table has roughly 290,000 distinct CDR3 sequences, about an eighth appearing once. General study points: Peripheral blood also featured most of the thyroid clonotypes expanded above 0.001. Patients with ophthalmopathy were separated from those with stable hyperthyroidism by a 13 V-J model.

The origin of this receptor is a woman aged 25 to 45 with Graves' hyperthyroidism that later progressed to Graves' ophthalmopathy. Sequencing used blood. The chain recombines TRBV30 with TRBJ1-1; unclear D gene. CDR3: CAGMRAKPFF. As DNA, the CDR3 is TGTGCCGGAATGCGGGCAAAACCTTTCTTT.